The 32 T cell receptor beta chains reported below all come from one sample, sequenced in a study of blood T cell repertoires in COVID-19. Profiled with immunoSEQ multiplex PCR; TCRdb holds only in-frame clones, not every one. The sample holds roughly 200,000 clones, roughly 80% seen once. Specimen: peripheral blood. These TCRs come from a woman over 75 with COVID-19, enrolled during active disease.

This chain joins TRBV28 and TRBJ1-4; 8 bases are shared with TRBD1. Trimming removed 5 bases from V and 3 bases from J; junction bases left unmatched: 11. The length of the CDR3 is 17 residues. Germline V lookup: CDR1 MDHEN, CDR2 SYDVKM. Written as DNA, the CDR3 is TGTGCCAGCAGTAAACGCAGGGGGCGGATTGCTAATGAAAAACTGTTTTTT. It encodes CASSKRRGRIANEKLFF.

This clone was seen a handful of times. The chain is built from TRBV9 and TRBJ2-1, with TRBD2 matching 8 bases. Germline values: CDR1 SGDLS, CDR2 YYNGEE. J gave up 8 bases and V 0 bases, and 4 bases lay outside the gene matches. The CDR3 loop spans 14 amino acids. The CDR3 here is CASSVGLAGYEQFF. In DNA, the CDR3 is TGTGCCAGCAGCGTAGGCCTAGCGGGTTATGAGCAGTTCTTC.

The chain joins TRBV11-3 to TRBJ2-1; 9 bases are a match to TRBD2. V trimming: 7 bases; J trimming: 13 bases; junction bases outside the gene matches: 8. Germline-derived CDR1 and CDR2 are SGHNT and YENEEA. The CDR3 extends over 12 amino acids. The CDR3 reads CASKTSGSPQFF. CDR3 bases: TGTGCCAGCAAGACTAGCGGCTCCCCCCAGTTCTTC. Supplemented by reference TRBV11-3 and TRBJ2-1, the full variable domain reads EAGVVQSPRYKIIEKKQPVAFWCNPISGHNTLYWYLQNLGQGPELLIRYENEEAVDDSQLPKDRFSAERLKGVDSTLKIQPAELGDSAVYLCASKTSGSPQFFGPGTRLTVL.

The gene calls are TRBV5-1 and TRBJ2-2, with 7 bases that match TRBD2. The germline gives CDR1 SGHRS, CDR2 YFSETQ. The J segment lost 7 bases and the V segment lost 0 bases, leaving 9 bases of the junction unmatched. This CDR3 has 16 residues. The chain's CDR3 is CASSLGASGLVGELFF. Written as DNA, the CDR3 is TGCGCCAGCAGCTTGGGAGCTAGCGGTTTGGTCGGGGAGCTGTTTTTT.

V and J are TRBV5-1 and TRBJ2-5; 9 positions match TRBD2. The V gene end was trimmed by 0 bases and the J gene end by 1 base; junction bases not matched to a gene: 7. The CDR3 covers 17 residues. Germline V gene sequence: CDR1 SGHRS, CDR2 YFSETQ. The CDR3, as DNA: TGCGCCAGCAGCTTGGCAGCAGGCGGGGGGGCCCAAGAGACCCAGTACTTC. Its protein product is CASSLAAGGGAQETQYF.

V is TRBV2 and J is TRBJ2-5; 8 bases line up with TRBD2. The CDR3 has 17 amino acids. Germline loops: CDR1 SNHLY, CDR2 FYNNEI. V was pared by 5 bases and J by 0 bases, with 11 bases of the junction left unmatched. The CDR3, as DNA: TGTGCCAGCAGTCCCCAACCGGGACTAGGGTACCAAGAGACCCAGTACTTC. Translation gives CASSPQPGLGYQETQYF.

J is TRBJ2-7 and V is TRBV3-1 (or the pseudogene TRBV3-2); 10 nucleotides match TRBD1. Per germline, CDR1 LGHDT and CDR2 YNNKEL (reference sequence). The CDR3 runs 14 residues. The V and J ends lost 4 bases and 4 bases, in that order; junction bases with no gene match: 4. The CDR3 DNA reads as TGTGCCAGCAGCCCCGGACAGGGGGTTTACGAGCAGTACTTC. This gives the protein CASSPGQGVYEQYF.

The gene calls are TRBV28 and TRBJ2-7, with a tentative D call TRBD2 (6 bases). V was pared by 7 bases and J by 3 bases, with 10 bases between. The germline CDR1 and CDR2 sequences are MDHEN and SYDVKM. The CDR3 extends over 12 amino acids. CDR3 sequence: CASTGTRYEQYF. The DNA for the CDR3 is TGTGCCAGCACCGGGACTCGCTACGAGCAGTACTTC.

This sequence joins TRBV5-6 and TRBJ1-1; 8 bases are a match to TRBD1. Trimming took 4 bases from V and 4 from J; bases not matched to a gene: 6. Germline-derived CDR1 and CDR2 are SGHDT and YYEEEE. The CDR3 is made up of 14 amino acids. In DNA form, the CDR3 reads TGTGCCAGCAGCGGTACAGGGGGGGCCACTGAAGCTTTCTTT. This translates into CASSGTGGATEAFF.

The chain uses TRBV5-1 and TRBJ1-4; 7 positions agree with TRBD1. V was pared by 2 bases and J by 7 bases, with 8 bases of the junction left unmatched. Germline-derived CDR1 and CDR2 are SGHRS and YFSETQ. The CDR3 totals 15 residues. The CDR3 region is CASSLDRASSEKLFF. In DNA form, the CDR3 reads TGCGCCAGCAGCTTAGACAGGGCATCCTCTGAAAAACTGTTTTTT.

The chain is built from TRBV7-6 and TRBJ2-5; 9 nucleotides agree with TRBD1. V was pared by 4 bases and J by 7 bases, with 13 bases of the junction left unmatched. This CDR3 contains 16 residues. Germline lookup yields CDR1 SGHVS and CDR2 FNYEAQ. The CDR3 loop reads CASSYKVRDREGTQYF. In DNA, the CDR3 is TGTGCCAGCAGCTACAAAGTCCGGGACAGGGAGGGGACCCAGTACTTC.

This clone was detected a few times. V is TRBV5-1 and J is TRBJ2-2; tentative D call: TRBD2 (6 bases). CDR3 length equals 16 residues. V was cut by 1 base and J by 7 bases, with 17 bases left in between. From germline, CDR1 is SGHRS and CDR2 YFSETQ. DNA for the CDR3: TGCGCCAGCAGCTTGAAACTAGCCTCCAACGGCGGGGAGCTGTTTTTT. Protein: CASSLKLASNGGELFF.

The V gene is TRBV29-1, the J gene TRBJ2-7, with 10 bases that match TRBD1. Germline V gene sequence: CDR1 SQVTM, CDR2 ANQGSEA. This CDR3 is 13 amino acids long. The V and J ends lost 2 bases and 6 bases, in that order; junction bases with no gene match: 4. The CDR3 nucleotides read TGCAGCGTTGAAAGACAGGGGGCGGGCGAGCAGTACTTC. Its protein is CSVERQGAGEQYF.

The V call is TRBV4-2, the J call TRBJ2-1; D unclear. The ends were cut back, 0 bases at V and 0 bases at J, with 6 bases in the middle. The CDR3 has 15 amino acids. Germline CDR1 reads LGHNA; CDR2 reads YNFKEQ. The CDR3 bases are TGTGCCAGCAGCCAAGACTGGAGCTCCTACAATGAGCAGTTCTTC. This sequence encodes CASSQDWSSYNEQFF.

This chain's CDR3 is CASSSGTSGGPWRVDTQYF. The CDR3 region has the DNA TGTGCCAGCAGCTCCGGGACTAGCGGGGGGCCATGGAGGGTGGATACGCAGTATTTT. This chain connects TRBV5-6 to TRBJ2-3, with 15 bases aligning to TRBD2. The CDR3 totals 19 residues. Germline assignment: CDR1 SGHDT and CDR2 YYEEEE. V lost 3 bases, J lost 6 bases, and 14 bases stayed unmatched. Drawing the rest from reference TRBV5-6 and TRBJ2-3, the complete variable domain is DAGVTQSPTHLIKTRGQQVTLRCSPKSGHDTVSWYQQALGQGPQFIFQYYEEEERQRGNFPDRFSGHQFPNYSSELNVNALLLGDSALYLCASSSGTSGGPWRVDTQYFGPGTRLTVL.

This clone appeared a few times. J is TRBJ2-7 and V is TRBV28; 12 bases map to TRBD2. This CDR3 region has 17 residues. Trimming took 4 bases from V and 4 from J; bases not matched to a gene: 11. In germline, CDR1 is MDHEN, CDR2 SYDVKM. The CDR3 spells CASSSTDLAGGMYEQYF. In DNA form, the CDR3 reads TGTGCCAGCAGTTCCACCGATCTAGCGGGAGGGATGTACGAGCAGTACTTC.

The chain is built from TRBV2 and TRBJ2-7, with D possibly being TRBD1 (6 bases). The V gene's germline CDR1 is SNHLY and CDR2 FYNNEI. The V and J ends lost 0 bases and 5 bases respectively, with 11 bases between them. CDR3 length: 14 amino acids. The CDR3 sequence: CASSEARGYDEQYF. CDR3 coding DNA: TGTGCCAGCAGTGAAGCAAGGGGGTACGACGAGCAGTACTTC.

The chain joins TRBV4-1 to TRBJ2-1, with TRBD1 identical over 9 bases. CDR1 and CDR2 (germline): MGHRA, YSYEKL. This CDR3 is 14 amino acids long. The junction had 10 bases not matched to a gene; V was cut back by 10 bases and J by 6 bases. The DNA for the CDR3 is TGCGCCACCGGCAGGACAGGGGCTAGCAATGAGCAGTTCTTC. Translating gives CATGRTGASNEQFF.

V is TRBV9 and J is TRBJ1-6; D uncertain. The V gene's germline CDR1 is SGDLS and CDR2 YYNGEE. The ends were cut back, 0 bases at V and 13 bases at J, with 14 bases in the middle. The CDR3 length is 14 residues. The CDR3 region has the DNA TGTGCCAGCAGCGTAGATGGCGGCCTCCTCCCCCTCCACTTT. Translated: CASSVDGGLLPLHF.

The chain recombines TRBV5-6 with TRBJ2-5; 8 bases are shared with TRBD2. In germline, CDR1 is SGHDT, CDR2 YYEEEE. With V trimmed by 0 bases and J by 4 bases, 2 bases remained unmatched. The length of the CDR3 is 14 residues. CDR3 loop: CASSLVREGETQYF. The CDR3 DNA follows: TGTGCCAGCAGCTTGGTTCGGGAGGGAGAGACCCAGTACTTC.

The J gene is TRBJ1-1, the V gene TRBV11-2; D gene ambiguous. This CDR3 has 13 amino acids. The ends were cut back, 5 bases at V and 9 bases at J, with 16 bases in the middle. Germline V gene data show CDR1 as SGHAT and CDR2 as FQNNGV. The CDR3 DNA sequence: TGTGCCAGCAGCGGACTGACACCGCCGAAAGCTTTCTTT. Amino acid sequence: CASSGLTPPKAFF.

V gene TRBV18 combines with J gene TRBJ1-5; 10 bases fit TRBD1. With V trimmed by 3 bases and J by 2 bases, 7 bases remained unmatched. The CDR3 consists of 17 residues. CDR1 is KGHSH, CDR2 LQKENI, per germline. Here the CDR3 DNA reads TGTGCCAGCTCACCCGGGACAGGGGAGGTGGGCAATCAGCCCCAGCATTTT. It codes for CASSPGTGEVGNQPQHF.

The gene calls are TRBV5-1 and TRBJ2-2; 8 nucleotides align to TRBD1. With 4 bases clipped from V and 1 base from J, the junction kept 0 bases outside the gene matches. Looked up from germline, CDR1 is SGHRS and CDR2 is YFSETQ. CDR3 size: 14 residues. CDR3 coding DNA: TGCGCCAGCAGCGGGACAGGGAACACCGGGGAGCTGTTTTTT. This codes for CASSGTGNTGELFF.

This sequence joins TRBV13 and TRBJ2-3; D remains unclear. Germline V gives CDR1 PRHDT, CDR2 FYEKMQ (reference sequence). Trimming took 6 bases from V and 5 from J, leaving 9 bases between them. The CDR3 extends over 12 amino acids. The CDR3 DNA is TGTGCCAGCAGTCCCGGCGGAGATACGCAGTATTTT. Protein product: CASSPGGDTQYF.

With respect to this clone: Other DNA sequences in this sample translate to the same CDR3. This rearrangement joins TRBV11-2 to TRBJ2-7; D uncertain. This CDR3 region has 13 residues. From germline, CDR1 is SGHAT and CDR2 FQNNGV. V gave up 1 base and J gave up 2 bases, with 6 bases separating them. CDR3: CASSLGQTYEQYF. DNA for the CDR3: TGTGCCAGCAGCTTAGGGCAGACCTACGAGCAGTACTTC.

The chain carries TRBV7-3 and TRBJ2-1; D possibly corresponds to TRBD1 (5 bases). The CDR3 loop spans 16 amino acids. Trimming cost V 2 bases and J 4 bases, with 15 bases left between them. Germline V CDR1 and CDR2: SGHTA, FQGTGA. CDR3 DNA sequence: TGTGCCAGCAGCTTATCCGGCAGGGCCCGGTACAATGAGCAGTTCTTC. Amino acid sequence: CASSLSGRARYNEQFF. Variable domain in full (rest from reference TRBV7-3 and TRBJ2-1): GAGVSQTPSNKVTEKGKYVELRCDPISGHTALYWYRQSLGQGPEFLIYFQGTGAADDSGLPNDRFFAVRPEGSVSTLKIQRTERGDSAVYLCASSLSGRARYNEQFFGPGTRLTVL.

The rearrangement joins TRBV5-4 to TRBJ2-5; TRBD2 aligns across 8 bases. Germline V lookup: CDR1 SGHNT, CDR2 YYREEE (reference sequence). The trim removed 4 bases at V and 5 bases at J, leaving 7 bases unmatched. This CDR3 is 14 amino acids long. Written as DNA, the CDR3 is TGTGCCAGCAGCACGGAGCGGGAGTCGGAGACCCAGTACTTC. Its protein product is CASSTERESETQYF. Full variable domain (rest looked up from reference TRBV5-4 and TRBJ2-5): ETGVTQSPTHLIKTRGQQVTLRCSSQSGHNTVSWYQQALGQGPQFIFQYYREEENGRGNFPPRFSGLQFPNYSSELNVNALELDDSALYLCASSTERESETQYFGPGTRLLVL.

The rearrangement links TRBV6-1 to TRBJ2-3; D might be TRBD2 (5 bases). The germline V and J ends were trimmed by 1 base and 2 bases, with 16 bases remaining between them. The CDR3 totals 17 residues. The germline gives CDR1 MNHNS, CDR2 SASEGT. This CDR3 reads CASSEGWTVGFTDTQYF. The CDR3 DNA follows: TGTGCCAGCAGTGAAGGGTGGACTGTGGGCTTCACAGATACGCAGTATTTT.

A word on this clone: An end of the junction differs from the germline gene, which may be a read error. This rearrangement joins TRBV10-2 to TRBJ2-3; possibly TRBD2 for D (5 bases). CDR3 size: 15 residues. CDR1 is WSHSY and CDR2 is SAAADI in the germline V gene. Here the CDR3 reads CASATETRLTHTQYF. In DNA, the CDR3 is TGCGCCAGCGCAACGGAAACTAGACTCACACATACGCAGTATTTT.

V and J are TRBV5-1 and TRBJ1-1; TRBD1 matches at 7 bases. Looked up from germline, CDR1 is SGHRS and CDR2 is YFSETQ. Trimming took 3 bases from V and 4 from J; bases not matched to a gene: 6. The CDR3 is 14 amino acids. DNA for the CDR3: TGCGCCAGCAGCTGGGACAGTAAAGGCACTGAAGCTTTCTTT. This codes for CASSWDSKGTEAFF. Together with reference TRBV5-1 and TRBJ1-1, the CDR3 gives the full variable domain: KAGVTQTPRYLIKTRGQQVTLSCSPISGHRSVSWYQQTPGQGLQFLFEYFSETQRNKGNFPGRFSGRQFSNSRSEMNVSTLELGDSALYLCASSWDSKGTEAFFGQGTRLTVV.

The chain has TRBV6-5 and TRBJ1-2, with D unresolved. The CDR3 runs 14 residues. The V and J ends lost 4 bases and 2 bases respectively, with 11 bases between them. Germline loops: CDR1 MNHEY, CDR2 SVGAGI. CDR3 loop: CASSSPNGNYGYTF. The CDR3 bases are TGTGCCAGCAGTTCTCCCAACGGGAACTATGGCTACACCTTC.

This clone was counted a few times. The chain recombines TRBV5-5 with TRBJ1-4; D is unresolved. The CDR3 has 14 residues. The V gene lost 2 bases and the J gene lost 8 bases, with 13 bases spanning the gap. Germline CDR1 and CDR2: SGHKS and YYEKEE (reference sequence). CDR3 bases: TGTGCCAGCAGCTTTTCCCATAGTCCCGAAAAACTGTTTTTT. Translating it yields CASSFSHSPEKLFF.